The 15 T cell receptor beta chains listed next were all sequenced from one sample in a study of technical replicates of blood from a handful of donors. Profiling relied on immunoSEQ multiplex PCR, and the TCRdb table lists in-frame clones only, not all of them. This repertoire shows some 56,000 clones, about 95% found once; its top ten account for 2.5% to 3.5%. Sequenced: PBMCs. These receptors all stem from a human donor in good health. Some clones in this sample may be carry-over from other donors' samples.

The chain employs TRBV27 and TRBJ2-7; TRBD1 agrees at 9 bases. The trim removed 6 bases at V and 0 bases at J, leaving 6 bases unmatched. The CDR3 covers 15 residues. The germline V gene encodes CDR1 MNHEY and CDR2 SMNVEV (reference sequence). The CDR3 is CASSLQGAGSYEQYF. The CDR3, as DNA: TGTGCCAGCAGCCTACAGGGGGCTGGCTCCTACGAGCAGTACTTC.

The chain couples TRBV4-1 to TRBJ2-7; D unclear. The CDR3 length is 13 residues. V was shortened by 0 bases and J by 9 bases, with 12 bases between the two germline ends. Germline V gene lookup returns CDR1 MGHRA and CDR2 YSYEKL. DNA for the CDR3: TGCGCCAGCAGCCAAGAGGTGTCATCCGGGCAGTACTTC. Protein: CASSQEVSSGQYF.

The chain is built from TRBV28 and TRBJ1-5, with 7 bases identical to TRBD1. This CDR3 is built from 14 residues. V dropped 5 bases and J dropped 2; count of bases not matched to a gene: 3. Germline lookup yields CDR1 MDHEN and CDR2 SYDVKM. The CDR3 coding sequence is TGTGCCAGCAGTCGGGACAGCGGCAATCAGCCCCAGCATTTT. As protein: CASSRDSGNQPQHF.

CDR3 sequence reads: CAISESAAYEQYF. The CDR3 bases are TGTGCCATCAGTGAGTCGGCGGCCTACGAGCAGTACTTC. The V and J genes are TRBV10-3 and TRBJ2-7; D call uncertain. The V and J ends lost 0 bases and 2 bases respectively, with 5 bases between them. Germline CDR1 and CDR2: ENHRY and SYGVKD. The CDR3 extends over 13 amino acids.

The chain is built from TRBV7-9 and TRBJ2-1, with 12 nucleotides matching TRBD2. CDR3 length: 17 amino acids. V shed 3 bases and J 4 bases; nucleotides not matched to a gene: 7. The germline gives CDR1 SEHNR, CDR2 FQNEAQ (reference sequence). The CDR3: CASSFTVGLAGYNEQFF. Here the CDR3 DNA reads TGTGCCAGCAGCTTTACCGTCGGACTAGCGGGATACAATGAGCAGTTCTTC.

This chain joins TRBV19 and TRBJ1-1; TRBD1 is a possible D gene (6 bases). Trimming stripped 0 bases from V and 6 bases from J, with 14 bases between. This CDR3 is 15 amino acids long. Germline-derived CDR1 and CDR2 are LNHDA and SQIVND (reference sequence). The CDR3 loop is CASSIDLWGRPEAFF. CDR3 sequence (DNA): TGTGCCAGTAGTATAGATCTATGGGGGCGGCCTGAAGCTTTCTTT.

Written as DNA, the CDR3 is TGCAGCGTTGAACTTTCGGGCAATCAGCCCCAGCATTTT. Residues: CSVELSGNQPQHF. V usage is TRBV29-1 and J usage is TRBJ1-5; D gene uncertain. Germline V gives CDR1 SQVTM, CDR2 ANQGSEA. The CDR3 is made up of 13 amino acids. V lost 2 bases and J 2 bases, leaving 7 bases between the germline ends.

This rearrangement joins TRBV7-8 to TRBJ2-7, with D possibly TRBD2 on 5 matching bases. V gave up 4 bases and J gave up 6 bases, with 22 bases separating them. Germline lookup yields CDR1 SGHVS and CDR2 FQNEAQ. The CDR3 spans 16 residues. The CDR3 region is CASSSSAGQSVGEQYF. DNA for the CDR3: TGTGCCAGCAGCTCAAGCGCGGGTCAGTCCGTAGGCGAGCAGTACTTC.

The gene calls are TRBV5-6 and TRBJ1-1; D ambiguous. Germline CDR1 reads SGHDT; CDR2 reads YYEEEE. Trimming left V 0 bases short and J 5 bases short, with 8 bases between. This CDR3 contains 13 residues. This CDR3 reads CASSLDLVTEAFF. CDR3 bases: TGTGCCAGCAGCTTGGACTTGGTGACTGAAGCTTTCTTT. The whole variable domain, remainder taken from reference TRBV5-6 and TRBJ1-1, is DAGVTQSPTHLIKTRGQQVTLRCSPKSGHDTVSWYQQALGQGPQFIFQYYEEEERQRGNFPDRFSGHQFPNYSSELNVNALLLGDSALYLCASSLDLVTEAFFGQGTRLTVV.

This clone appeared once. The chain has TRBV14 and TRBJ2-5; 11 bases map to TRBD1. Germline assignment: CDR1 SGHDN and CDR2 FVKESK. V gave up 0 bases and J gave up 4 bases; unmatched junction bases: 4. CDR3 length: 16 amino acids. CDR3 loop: CASSQDRDRGIETQYF. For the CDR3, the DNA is TGTGCCAGCAGCCAAGACCGGGACAGGGGGATAGAGACCCAGTACTTC.

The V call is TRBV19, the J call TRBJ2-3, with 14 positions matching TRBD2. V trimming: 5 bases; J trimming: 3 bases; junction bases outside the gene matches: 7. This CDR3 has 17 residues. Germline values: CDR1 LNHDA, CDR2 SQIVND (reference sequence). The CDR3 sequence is CASSLGTSGSMTDTQYF. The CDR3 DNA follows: TGTGCCAGTAGTCTCGGGACTAGCGGGAGTATGACAGATACGCAGTATTTT.

In DNA form, the CDR3 reads TGTGCCAGCAGCTCCTACACAGGGGGCTTCACTGAAGCTTTCTTT. Its translation: CASSSYTGGFTEAFF. V and J are TRBV7-8 and TRBJ1-1, with TRBD1 matching 9 bases. This CDR3 is built from 15 residues. Unmatched junction bases numbered 7, after V lost 4 bases and J lost 4 bases. CDR1 is SGHVS and CDR2 is FQNEAQ in the germline V gene.

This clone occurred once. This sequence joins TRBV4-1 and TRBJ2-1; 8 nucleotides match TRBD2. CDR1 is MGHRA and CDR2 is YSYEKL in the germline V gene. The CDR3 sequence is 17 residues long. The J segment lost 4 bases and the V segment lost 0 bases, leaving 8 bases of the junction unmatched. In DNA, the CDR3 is TGCGCCAGCAGCCAAGATTTTACTAGCGGACCTTACAATGAGCAGTTCTTC. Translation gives CASSQDFTSGPYNEQFF.

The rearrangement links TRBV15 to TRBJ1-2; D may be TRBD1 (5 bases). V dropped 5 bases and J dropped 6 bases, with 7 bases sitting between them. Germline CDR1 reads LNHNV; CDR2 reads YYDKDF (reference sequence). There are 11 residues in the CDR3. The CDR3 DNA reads TGTGCCACCAGCCCGGGGGATGGCTACACCTTC. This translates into CATSPGDGYTF.

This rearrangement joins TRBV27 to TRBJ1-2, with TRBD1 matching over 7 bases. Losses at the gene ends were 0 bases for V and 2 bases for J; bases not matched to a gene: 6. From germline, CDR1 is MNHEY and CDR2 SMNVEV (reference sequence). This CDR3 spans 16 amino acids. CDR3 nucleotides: TGTGCCAGCAGTTTATCGACACCGGGACAGAACTATGGCTACACCTTC. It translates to CASSLSTPGQNYGYTF.